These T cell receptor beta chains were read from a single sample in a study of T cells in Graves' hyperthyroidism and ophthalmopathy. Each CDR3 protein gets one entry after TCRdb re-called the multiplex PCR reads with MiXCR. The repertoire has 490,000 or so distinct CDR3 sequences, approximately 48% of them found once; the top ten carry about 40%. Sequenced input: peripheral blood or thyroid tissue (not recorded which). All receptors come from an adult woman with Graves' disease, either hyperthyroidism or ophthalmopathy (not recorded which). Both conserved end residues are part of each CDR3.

CASSPEGSGYTF | TRBJ1-2 | TRBV5-1
CASSPGARNQPQHF | TRBJ1-5 | TRBV9
CASSPGLGREKLFF | TRBJ1-4 | TRBV7-2
CASSPIMLAGVYEQYF | TRBJ2-7 | TRBV7-9
CASKGYGLDNSPLHF | TRBJ1-6 | TRBV25-1
CSVDDRGNYGYTF | TRBJ1-2 | TRBV29-1
CATSQGFNTEAFF | TRBJ1-1 | TRBV24-1
CAIQRDSSYEQYF | TRBJ2-7 | TRBV2
CASSLDGTSPYEQYF | TRBJ2-7 | TRBV5-1
CASSNSAGNTIYF | TRBJ1-3 | TRBV7-9
CSVGLAVMNTEAFF | TRBJ1-1 | TRBV29-1
CASNYDVSRRTEAFF | TRBJ1-1 | TRBV5-1
CASSLRSGSSYEQYF | TRBJ2-7 | TRBV5-8
CASSPRATSGRSETQYF | TRBJ2-5 | TRBV14
CASSLAFSAENNSPLHF | TRBJ1-6 | TRBV11-2
CASSQTTGLYEQYF | TRBJ2-7 | TRBV11-2
CAITRVYGYTFGETQYF | TRBJ2-5 | TRBV6-1
CASSLGGGYSNQPQHF | TRBJ1-5 | TRBV6-1
CASVGGSYEQYF | TRBJ2-7 | TRBV2
CASSEIDRHGYTF | TRBJ1-2 | TRBV14
CASSISQNEKLFF | TRBJ1-4 | TRBV19
CASRSVTGDPEAFF | TRBJ1-1 | TRBV19
CASSLDTSGDDGYTF | TRBJ1-2 | TRBV7-2
CASAERGTGELFF | TRBJ2-2 | TRBV19
CSVDLPQGHGYTF | TRBJ1-2 | TRBV29-1
CASSEAPGSGTEAFF | TRBJ1-1 | TRBV2
CASRSTSVGETQYF | TRBJ2-5 | TRBV7-7
CSARVPAGTEAFF | TRBJ1-1 | TRBV20-1
CSAREGSYGYTF | TRBJ1-2 | TRBV20-1
CSVRHEGNFYEQYF | TRBJ2-7 | TRBV29-1
CASCPGGIYGYTF | TRBJ1-2 | TRBV2
CASSQVMSGSTYEQYF | TRBJ2-7 | TRBV7-9
CASSFREGYTF | TRBJ1-2 | TRBV12-3/TRBV12-4
CAISTGGAYNEQFF | TRBJ2-1 | TRBV10-3
CASSLIGGPTGELFF | TRBJ2-2 | TRBV13
CSVAAGTSGRANEQYF | TRBJ2-7 | TRBV29-1
CASRPGQFTGELFF | TRBJ2-2 | TRBV7-8
CASSPSGRNYQETQYF | TRBJ2-5 | TRBV7-8
CSARETGGKGQPQHF | TRBJ1-5 | TRBV20-1
CASSLEAWDEQFF | TRBJ2-1 | TRBV7-3
CASRMDRGRNTIYF | TRBJ1-3 | TRBV6-1
CASTERGGFSYEQYF | TRBJ2-7 | TRBV12-3/TRBV12-4
CASSIFFRSTGELFF | TRBJ2-2 | TRBV19
CARSDRTSGRAQYF | TRBJ2-5 | TRBV2
CSVGSRDGHYGYTF | TRBJ1-2 | TRBV29-1
CASRQYRDSDAFF | TRBJ1-1 | TRBV6-9
CASSLNQLANYGYTF | TRBJ1-2 | TRBV12-5
CSALEQGAAEAF | TRBJ1-2 | TRBV20-1
CSGNRGASEAFF | TRBJ1-1 | TRBV29-1
CASSSGQRGTEAFF | TRBJ1-1 | TRBV12-3/TRBV12-4
CASSLERAHETQYF | TRBJ2-5 | TRBV5-6
CSALGLAGVTDTQYF | TRBJ2-3 | TRBV20-1
CATSDSPGQGSETQYF | TRBJ2-5 | TRBV24-1
CASSVDPQGGGNTEAFF | TRBJ1-1 | TRBV9
CASSTTGLAGVNEQFF | TRBJ2-1 | TRBV7-3
CSAPVPDRLGEAFF | TRBJ1-1 | TRBV20-1